The clone carrying this TCR beta chain was picked up one time. Its antigen is as yet unknown. The source of the sample is a study of T cells in Graves' hyperthyroidism and ophthalmopathy. Stable disease denoted Graves' hyperthyroidism without ophthalmopathy progression within 18 months. Hyperthyroidism, newly diagnosed and lasting under 2 months, affected patients aged 18 to 65. Broader study findings: Using 13 V-J features, a model discriminated ophthalmopathy from stable hyperthyroidism. Progression to ophthalmopathy was predicted a median of roughly 6.5 months early.

The CDR3 spans 18 residues. Germline V gene data show CDR1 as LNHDA and CDR2 as SQIVND (reference sequence). Trimming pared 4 bases from V and 0 bases from J, leaving 19 bases between. RNA transcripts served as the template for amplifying TCR beta CDR3 regions. Carried out on the TCR CDR3, a first-round RT-PCR used the HTBI primer set. TCRdb passed the multiplex PCR reads through MiXCR, listing each CDR3 protein once. The sample yields over 650,000 distinct CDR3 sequences, about 17% seen once. The chain uses TRBV19 and TRBJ2-1, with D perhaps matching TRBD2 (6 bases). The material sequenced was blood. This clonotype originated in a man younger than 30 with Graves' hyperthyroidism. CDR3 in amino acids: CASSRRGGNYSSYNEQFF. The CDR3 nucleotides read TGTGCCAGTAGTAGGAGGGGTGGTAACTATAGCTCCTACAATGAGCAGTTCTTC.